One and the same sample provided the 27 T cell receptor beta chains below, sequenced in a study of technical replicates of blood from a few donors. This table comes from immunoSEQ multiplex PCR, and its TCRdb copy is limited to in-frame clones, with some not included. The repertoire has 75,000 to 100,000 clones, just under 95% of them found once; the top ten carry roughly 0.25%. The sequencing input was T cells isolated from PBMCs. The origin of the receptors is a human donor in good health.

This clone was recorded a few times. The genes are TRBV19 and TRBJ1-1; no firm D call. CDR1 and CDR2 from the germline V gene are LNHDA and SQIVND (reference sequence). V lost 5 bases, J lost 6 bases, and 22 bases lay in between. This CDR3 region has 16 residues. The CDR3 sequence: CASSLILGVRSSEAFF. The CDR3, as DNA: TGTGCCAGTAGTCTTATACTAGGTGTAAGATCCTCTGAAGCTTTCTTT.

This sequence joins TRBV19 and TRBJ1-5; a possible D gene is TRBD1 (6 bases). This CDR3 contains 14 residues. V lost 1 base and J lost 5, with 9 bases in between. The germline V gene encodes CDR1 LNHDA and CDR2 SQIVND (reference sequence). CDR3 nucleotide sequence: TGTGCCAGTAGTATAGGGCAGGGGCATCAGCCCCAGCATTTT. Protein sequence: CASSIGQGHQPQHF.

The CDR3 region has the DNA TGTGCCAGCAGAGCGGGAGGGCCTGAAAAACTGTTTTTT. Protein product: CASRAGGPEKLFF. The J gene is TRBJ1-4, the V gene TRBV6-5; no reliable D call. Germline-derived CDR1 and CDR2 are MNHEY and SVGAGI. V lost 6 bases, J lost 7 bases, and 12 bases lay in between. CDR3 length equals 13 residues.

The V gene is TRBV6-5, the J gene TRBJ1-3, with D unclear. There are 14 residues in the CDR3. CDR1 is MNHEY, CDR2 SVGAGI, per germline. The CDR3 here is CVATPGGRGNTIYF. In nucleotides, the CDR3 is TGTGTCGCGACCCCAGGAGGGCGCGGAAACACCATATATTTT.

The rearrangement joins TRBV4-1 to TRBJ2-4; D is ambiguous. Deletions cut 4 bases from V and 1 base from J, with 14 bases between. Germline assignment: CDR1 MGHRA and CDR2 YSYEKL. This CDR3 is built from 16 residues. The CDR3 DNA reads as TGCGCCAGCAGCCTCCCCTTTCTAGATGCCAAAAACATTCAGTACTTC. It codes for CASSLPFLDAKNIQYF.

Only one count was recorded for this clone. The J gene is TRBJ2-2, the V gene TRBV7-2; 8 bases are shared with TRBD2. Germline V gene data show CDR1 as SGHTA and CDR2 as FQGNSA. Trimming cost V 1 base and J 10 bases; bases outside gene matches: 14. The CDR3 contains 17 residues. The CDR3 region is CASSLGSAHLSGKELFF. The DNA for the CDR3 is TGTGCCAGCAGCTTAGGGTCTGCCCACCTTAGCGGGAAGGAGCTGTTTTTT.

V gene TRBV29-1 combines with J gene TRBJ2-5; the D gene is possibly TRBD2 (5 bases). Germline CDR1 is SQVTM and CDR2 is ANQGSEA. The CDR3 has 10 amino acids. The V and J ends lost 7 bases and 7 bases respectively, with 10 bases between them. This CDR3 is CSAQSGTQYF. The DNA for the CDR3 is TGCAGCGCCCAAAGCGGGACCCAGTACTTC.

The V call is TRBV10-2, the J call TRBJ1-1; D gene ambiguous. Per the germline V gene, CDR1 is WSHSY and CDR2 is SAAADI. With 8 bases removed from V and 1 base from J, the gap between germline ends came to 11 bases. This CDR3 comprises 13 residues. In DNA form, the CDR3 reads TGCGCCAGCGAAGCCACCCGGAACACTGAAGCTTTCTTT. Its protein is CASEATRNTEAFF.

The chain joins TRBV6-1 to TRBJ1-1; possible D gene TRBD1, 6 bases. Trimming pared 0 bases from V and 2 bases from J, leaving 13 bases between. CDR1 and CDR2 (germline): MNHNS, SASEGT. The CDR3 loop spans 16 amino acids. The CDR3: CASSEASDSLNTEAFF. The DNA of the CDR3 is TGTGCCAGCAGTGAAGCTTCGGACAGCCTAAACACTGAAGCTTTCTTT.

J is TRBJ2-2 and V is TRBV28, with TRBD2 matching 7 bases. Trimming removed 2 bases from V and 6 bases from J; junction bases left unmatched: 9. This CDR3 has 16 residues. From germline, CDR1 is MDHEN and CDR2 SYDVKM. The CDR3 DNA sequence: TGTGCCAGCAGTTTAGTTCGGGGAAGCGGGGCCGGGGAGCTGTTTTTT. Translation: CASSLVRGSGAGELFF.

This clone was counted once. The chain combines TRBV5-1 with TRBJ2-1; the match to TRBD2 covers 7 bases. J was trimmed by 3 bases and V by 0 bases; bases with no gene match: 12. The germline V gene encodes CDR1 SGHRS and CDR2 YFSETQ. This CDR3 is 18 amino acids long. The CDR3 nucleotides read TGCGCCAGCAGCTTGGGCCCCCTTGAAGCGGGGCGCTACAATGAGCAGTTCTTC. Encoded protein: CASSLGPLEAGRYNEQFF.

V is TRBV7-6 and J is TRBJ1-3; the match to TRBD1 covers 10 bases. J gave up 2 bases and V 1 base, and 8 bases lay outside the gene matches. In germline, CDR1 is SGHVS, CDR2 FNYEAQ. CDR3 length equals 18 residues. The CDR3 loop reads CASSLGQGAMIAGNTIYF. The CDR3 DNA is TGTGCCAGCAGCTTAGGACAGGGGGCGATGATAGCTGGAAACACCATATATTTT.

With regard to this clone: This specimen includes other DNA sequences encoding the same CDR3. J is TRBJ1-2 and V is TRBV28; TRBD1 is a possible D gene (6 bases). The V and J ends lost 3 bases and 6 bases respectively, with 11 bases between them. Germline CDR1 is MDHEN and CDR2 is SYDVKM. The length of the CDR3 is 13 residues. The chain's CDR3 is CASSLGGLDGYTF. For the CDR3, the DNA is TGTGCCAGCAGTTTGGGGGGGCTTGATGGCTACACCTTC.

The chain employs TRBV4-1 and TRBJ2-1, with 11 bases aligning to TRBD2. Trimming removed 3 bases from V and 2 bases from J; junction bases left unmatched: 6. Germline CDR1 and CDR2: MGHRA and YSYEKL. The CDR3 loop spans 17 amino acids. CDR3: CASSQDRSGGAYNEQFF. The CDR3 region has the DNA TGCGCCAGCAGCCAGGACCGTAGCGGGGGGGCCTACAATGAGCAGTTCTTC.

This chain's CDR3 is CASSPGQGPTMYEKLFF. CDR3 nucleotide sequence: TGTGCCAGCAGCCCGGGACAGGGGCCCACGATGTATGAAAAACTGTTTTTT. The genes are TRBV2 and TRBJ1-4; 10 positions agree with TRBD1. Germline assignment: CDR1 SNHLY and CDR2 FYNNEI. This CDR3 contains 17 residues. With 6 bases clipped from V and 6 bases from J, the junction kept 13 bases outside the gene matches.

The chain is built from TRBV11-3 and TRBJ2-1; 11 bases agree with TRBD2. The germline V gene has CDR1 SGHNT and CDR2 YENEEA. CDR3 size: 15 residues. Germline trimming cut 6 bases from V and 4 bases from J; bases unmatched to any gene: 5. CDR3 DNA sequence: TGTGCCAGCAGTGTTCTAGCGGGGGGTTACAATGAGCAGTTCTTC. This encodes CASSVLAGGYNEQFF.

V usage is TRBV7-2 and J usage is TRBJ1-2, with a tentative D call TRBD1 (6 bases). CDR1 is SGHTA and CDR2 is FQGNSA in the germline V gene. The ends were cut back, 5 bases at V and 7 bases at J, with 14 bases in the middle. CDR3 length: 13 residues. The CDR3 DNA sequence: TGTGCCAGCAGCCCCGGACAGAATTCTGGCTACACCTTC. Its translation is CASSPGQNSGYTF.

The chain combines TRBV28 with TRBJ1-5, with D perhaps TRBD1 (5 bases). V was pared by 2 bases and J by 5 bases, with 7 bases between. Germline assignment: CDR1 MDHEN and CDR2 SYDVKM. The CDR3 runs 13 residues. The CDR3 region has the DNA TGTGCCAGCAGTTTAGCAGGGTATCAGCCCCAGCATTTT. This encodes CASSLAGYQPQHF.

This CDR3 reads CSVPGSSYNEQFF. As DNA, the CDR3 is TGCAGCGTTCCAGGCAGCTCCTACAATGAGCAGTTCTTC. V and J are TRBV29-1 and TRBJ2-1; D is undetermined. CDR3 size: 13 residues. Germline CDR1 and CDR2: SQVTM and ANQGSEA. The V end was cut by 5 bases, the J end by 0 bases, with 8 bases between.

V and J are TRBV7-9 and TRBJ2-1; 7 nucleotides agree with TRBD1. The junction had 7 bases not matched to a gene; V was cut back by 1 base and J by 7 bases. This CDR3 is built from 15 residues. CDR1 and CDR2 (germline): SEHNR, FQNEAQ (reference sequence). CDR3 DNA: TGTGCCAGCAGCTTAGGACAGGGTGACAGTAATGAGCAGTTCTTC. It specifies CASSLGQGDSNEQFF.

This chain uses TRBV19 with TRBJ1-1, with D tentatively TRBD1 (6 bases). The CDR3 is 13 amino acids. The ends were cut back, 7 bases at V and 1 base at J, with 10 bases in the middle. In germline, CDR1 is LNHDA, CDR2 SQIVND (reference sequence). The CDR3 region has the DNA TGTGCCAGTACCCCGGGACAGAACACTGAAGCTTTCTTT. Amino acids: CASTPGQNTEAFF. The complete variable domain, with remaining parts taken from reference TRBV19 and TRBJ1-1, reads DGGITQSPKYLFRKEGQNVTLSCEQNLNHDAMYWYRQDPGQGLRLIYYSQIVNDFQKGDIAEGYSVSREKKESFPLTVTSAQKNPTAFYLCASTPGQNTEAFFGQGTRLTVV.

The V call is TRBV7-3, the J call TRBJ2-1, with D perhaps matching TRBD2 (6 bases). The germline V gene has CDR1 SGHTA and CDR2 FQGTGA. The length of the CDR3 is 13 residues. Trimming shortened V by 3 bases and J by 5 bases, and 8 bases separated the two germline ends. The CDR3 DNA sequence: TGTGCCAGCAGCTTTGGCGGGGACAATGAGCAGTTCTTC. As protein: CASSFGGDNEQFF.

The genes are TRBV29-1 and TRBJ2-1; 10 bases match TRBD2. The germline V gene encodes CDR1 SQVTM and CDR2 ANQGSEA. V shed 4 bases, J shed 8 bases, and the junction held 26 bases outside the gene matches. The CDR3 runs to 20 residues. The CDR3 nucleotides are TGCAGCGTTGTGCGGGGGACTGTGGGGCTAGCGGGAGTAGGCGGCCATGAGCAGTTCTTC. Residues: CSVVRGTVGLAGVGGHEQFF.

The chain employs TRBV27 and TRBJ2-7, with 12 bases lining up with TRBD2. CDR1 is MNHEY, CDR2 SMNVEV, per germline (reference sequence). With V trimmed by 5 bases and J by 3 bases, 5 bases remained unmatched. This CDR3 has 15 amino acids. This CDR3 is CASSGLAGLFYEQYF. The CDR3 nucleotides read TGTGCCAGCAGTGGACTAGCGGGATTATTCTACGAGCAGTACTTC.

This chain links TRBV6-5 with TRBJ2-1; 8 nucleotides align to TRBD2. This CDR3 has 15 residues. The germline V gene has CDR1 MNHEY and CDR2 SVGAGI. V lost 4 bases to trimming and J lost 8 bases; unmatched junction nucleotides: 10. The CDR3 spells CASSSGTRMSDEQFF. DNA for the CDR3: TGTGCCAGCAGTTCCGGGACTAGGATGTCTGATGAGCAGTTCTTC.

The chain is built from TRBV19 and TRBJ2-7; 7 bases map to TRBD1. Looked up from germline, CDR1 is LNHDA and CDR2 is SQIVND (reference sequence). This CDR3 has 14 residues. Trimming removed 5 bases from V and 2 bases from J; junction bases left unmatched: 6. The CDR3 loop is CASSYYTGAYEQYF. The CDR3 coding sequence is TGTGCCAGTAGTTACTATACAGGGGCCTACGAGCAGTACTTC.

There are a few counts of this clone. The V call is TRBV10-1, the J call TRBJ2-2, with a possible D match to TRBD1 (6 bases). The CDR3 loop spans 16 amino acids. V was trimmed by 3 bases and J by 6 bases, leaving 17 bases between them. The germline V gene has CDR1 WNHNN and CDR2 SYGVQD (reference sequence). Here the CDR3 DNA reads TGCGCCAGCAGTGACTCCAGGGGCCCCTTCTCCGGGGAGCTGTTTTTT. This codes for CASSDSRGPFSGELFF.